The 12 T cell receptor beta chains below were found in one sample sequenced in a study of blood T cells in healthy people across ages. The second PCR ran about 6 to 12 cycles with a sample-barcoded 5' primer and J-beta primers. TCRdb re-analysed the 5' RACE reads in MiXCR, keeping a single row per CDR3 protein. The data show fewer than 1,000,000 distinct CDR3 sequences, around 45% seen once. The sample taken for sequencing was blood. Every receptor here comes from a man older than 75 in good health.

The chain links TRBV10-3 to TRBJ1-2, with a possible D match to TRBD1 (5 bases). Germline V gene sequence: CDR1 ENHRY, CDR2 SYGVKD. This CDR3 spans 13 amino acids. The V and J ends lost 10 bases and 7 bases respectively, with 19 bases between them. The CDR3 DNA reads TGTGCCACCCACCGGCCCGACAGTCGTGGCTACACCTTC. It translates to CATHRPDSRGYTF.

This clonotype was recorded a few times. The V and J genes are TRBV4-1 and TRBJ2-1, with TRBD2 identical over 7 bases. The CDR3 consists of 15 residues. J lost 0 bases, V lost 4 bases, and 3 bases had no gene match. The germline V gene encodes CDR1 MGHRA and CDR2 YSYEKL. The DNA of the CDR3 is TGCGCCAGCAGCCGAGCTAGCGGCTCCTACAATGAGCAGTTCTTC. Translating gives CASSRASGSYNEQFF.

This clonotype was counted only a few times. The genes are TRBV12-3 or TRBV12-4 and TRBJ2-1, with 10 bases aligning to TRBD1. The CDR3 covers 15 residues. V lost 6 bases and J lost 10; bases outside the gene matches: 12. CDR3 in DNA: TGTGCCAGCAGGAACCGGGACAGGGGTTTTAGCGAGCAGTTCTTC. This encodes CASRNRDRGFSEQFF.

The genes are TRBV20-1 and TRBJ1-5; tentative D call: TRBD1 (6 bases). This CDR3 has 14 residues. The ends were cut back, 6 bases at V and 2 bases at J, with 14 bases in the middle. Germline V gene data show CDR1 as DFQATT and CDR2 as SNEGSKA (reference sequence). The CDR3 loop reads CSAEKGVGNQPQHF. CDR3 sequence (DNA): TGCAGTGCAGAAAAGGGGGTCGGCAATCAGCCCCAGCATTTT.

This clonotype appeared once. This may arise from a read error, as a much more abundant clone is one base away. The chain is built from TRBV4-3 and TRBJ2-1; a weak D match, TRBD2 (7 bases). The germline CDR1 and CDR2 sequences are LGHNA and YSLEER. V lost 0 bases to trimming and J lost 7 bases, with 19 bases between them. This CDR3 has 17 residues. The CDR3 coding sequence is TGCGCCAGCAGCCAAGATCGGGGACGGGGGGCGAGGAATGAGCAGTTCTTC. Translating it yields CASSQDRGRGARNEQFF.

This clonotype was observed at least ten times. The chain combines TRBV30 with TRBJ2-7; TRBD2 matches at 9 bases. Germline CDR1 is GTSNPN and CDR2 is SVGIG (reference sequence). CDR3 length equals 14 residues. Germline trimming cut 0 bases from V and 5 bases from J; bases unmatched to any gene: 5. The CDR3 reads CAWSVVAGDNEQYF. CDR3 DNA: TGTGCCTGGAGTGTAGTAGCGGGAGACAACGAGCAGTACTTC. Full variable domain (rest looked up from reference TRBV30 and TRBJ2-7): SQTIHQWPATLVQPVGSPLSLECTVEGTSNPNLYWYRQAAGRGLQLLFYSVGIGQISSEVPQNLSASRPQDRQFILSSKKLLLSDSGFYLCAWSVVAGDNEQYFGPGTRLTVT.

This clonotype was seen many times. The chain combines TRBV20-1 with TRBJ2-1, with D perhaps TRBD1 or TRBD2 (5 bases each). Deletions cut 2 bases from V and 9 bases from J, with 11 bases between. The CDR3 has 12 residues. The germline V gene has CDR1 DFQATT and CDR2 SNEGSKA (reference sequence). CDR3 bases: TGCAGTGCTAGACCCTACGGGACTGAGCAGTTCTTC. It yields the protein CSARPYGTEQFF.

This clonotype was detected many times. The chain employs TRBV5-1 and TRBJ2-1, with 11 bases identical to TRBD2. V lost 8 bases, J lost 9 bases, and 13 bases stayed unmatched. This CDR3 has 15 amino acids. Germline V gene sequence: CDR1 SGHRS, CDR2 YFSETQ. This CDR3 is CASGTSGSPYSEQFF. The CDR3 DNA follows: TGCGCCAGTGGTACTAGCGGGAGCCCGTATTCTGAGCAGTTCTTC.

V and J are TRBV5-1 and TRBJ2-3, with D perhaps matching TRBD2 (6 bases). Germline assignment: CDR1 SGHRS and CDR2 YFSETQ. This CDR3 contains 15 residues. The V end lost 3 bases, the J end lost 9 bases, and 20 bases lay between the germline ends. The CDR3 sequence: CASSSESRDLETQYF. Here the CDR3 DNA reads TGCGCCAGCAGCTCCGAAAGCCGGGACTTAGAGACGCAGTATTTT.

This clonotype appeared a few times. V gene TRBV7-9 combines with J gene TRBJ2-1; 13 bases are shared with TRBD2. This CDR3 has 16 amino acids. J lost 8 bases, V lost 3 bases, and 7 bases had no gene match. Germline-derived CDR1 and CDR2 are SEHNR and FQNEAQ (reference sequence). CDR3 protein: CASSFRTSGSFDEQFF. CDR3 in DNA: TGTGCCAGCAGCTTTCGGACTAGCGGGAGTTTCGATGAGCAGTTCTTC.

This chain joins TRBV29-1 and TRBJ2-5; possible D gene TRBD2, 5 bases. With the DNA end fitting TRBJ2-7 better, the J assignment may be wrong. The CDR3 has 14 residues. CDR1 is SQVTM, CDR2 ANQGSEA, per germline. The CDR3 protein is CSVGGSTGTYEQYF. CDR3 DNA: TGCAGCGTTGGGGGATCAACCGGGACCTACGAGCAGTACTTC.

This clonotype has only one observation. The chain couples TRBV6-1 to TRBJ2-3, with 10 bases fitting TRBD2. The germline CDR1 and CDR2 sequences are MNHNS and SASEGT. The CDR3 is 16 residues long. The ends lost 6 bases at V and 0 bases at J; junction bases unmatched: 6. CDR3 sequence reads: CASRLLAGTSTDTQYF. DNA of the CDR3: TGTGCCAGCAGACTACTAGCGGGGACTAGCACAGATACGCAGTATTTT.